The 9 T cell receptor beta chains below were found in one sample sequenced in a study of T cell repertoires in cytomegalovirus infection. No antigen has been identified for these receptors. MiXCR, run by TCRdb on the reads, gives a single entry per CDR3 protein. This sample yields around 770,000 distinct CDR3 sequences, of which just under 30% are seen a single time; roughly 14% belongs to the top ten. The sequences come from cultured CD8+ T cells from PBMCs, collected from culture after CMV antigen stimulation. All receptors come from a human donor in good health (CMV status not recorded). Some clones in this sample may be carry-over from other donors' samples.

This clonotype showed up just a few times. J is TRBJ1-5 and V is TRBV5-6; possible D gene TRBD1, 5 bases. This CDR3 has 15 residues. V was clipped by 4 bases and J by 5 bases, with 16 bases between them. Germline CDR1 is SGHDT and CDR2 is YYEEEE. The CDR3 loop is CASSPPAGRDQPQHF. DNA of the CDR3: TGTGCCAGCAGCCCCCCAGCGGGACGGGATCAGCCCCAGCATTTT.

This clonotype was counted only a few times. The chain carries TRBV27 and TRBJ1-4; TRBD1 matches 7 bases. Germline CDR1 and CDR2: MNHEY and SMNVEV (reference sequence). The CDR3 is made up of 14 amino acids. The J segment lost 8 bases and the V segment lost 3 bases, leaving 6 bases of the junction unmatched. The CDR3 protein is CASSLYRGPEKLFF. The CDR3, as DNA: TGTGCCAGCAGTTTGTACAGGGGCCCCGAAAAACTGTTTTTT.

The chain joins TRBV4-1 to TRBJ2-1; D might be TRBD1 or TRBD2, each matching 6 bases. The CDR3 length is 16 residues. Trimming took 0 bases from V and 6 from J, leaving 15 bases between them. The germline V gene has CDR1 MGHRA and CDR2 YSYEKL. CDR3 sequence: CASSQEYGGHLNEQFF. CDR3 nucleotides: TGCGCCAGCAGCCAAGAGTACGGGGGACATCTCAATGAGCAGTTCTTC.

This clonotype was found a few times. The chain couples TRBV6-5 to TRBJ2-1, with 10 bases fitting TRBD2. CDR1 and CDR2 from the germline V gene are MNHEY and SVGAGI. J gave up 7 bases and V 5 bases, and 5 bases lay outside the gene matches. The CDR3 has 14 amino acids. The CDR3 here is CASSLAGVGNEQFF. Written as DNA, the CDR3 is TGTGCCAGCAGTCTAGCGGGGGTGGGTAATGAGCAGTTCTTC.

CDR3 loop: CASRNSGLYNEQFF. The CDR3 DNA sequence: TGTGCCAGCAGAAACTCCGGCCTCTACAATGAGCAGTTCTTC. The chain links TRBV27 to TRBJ2-1; D is undetermined. Germline CDR1 reads MNHEY; CDR2 reads SMNVEV (reference sequence). Trimming took off 6 bases at V and 3 bases at J, with 12 bases between the two ends. The CDR3 contains 14 residues.

This clonotype has just one count. The gene calls are TRBV14 and TRBJ1-6; a possible D gene is TRBD1 (6 bases). In germline, CDR1 is SGHDN, CDR2 FVKESK. This CDR3 comprises 14 residues. V was clipped by 8 bases and J by 8 bases, with 16 bases between them. The CDR3 protein is CASRQEMMDSPLHF. CDR3 in DNA: TGTGCCAGCCGACAGGAAATGATGGATTCACCCCTCCACTTT.

The CDR3 region has the DNA TGCAGCGCCCACGAGGCGGGAAAACTGTTTTTT. It yields the protein CSAHEAGKLFF. This chain links TRBV29-1 with TRBJ1-4; D unresolved. V lost 7 bases, J lost 10 bases, and 13 bases lay in between. The CDR3 has 11 amino acids. Germline values: CDR1 SQVTM, CDR2 ANQGSEA. The full variable domain, with the rest looked up from reference TRBV29-1 and TRBJ1-4, is SAVISQKPSRDICQRGTSLTIQCQVDSQVTMMFWYRQQPGQSLTLIATANQGSEATYESGFVIDKFPISRPNLTFSTLTVSNMSPEDSSIYLCSAHEAGKLFFGSGTQLSVL.

This clonotype has just a few counts. The chain is built from TRBV27 and TRBJ1-6, with no clear D. CDR3 size: 17 residues. Trimming pared 3 bases from V and 7 bases from J, leaving 19 bases between. Germline CDR1 reads MNHEY; CDR2 reads SMNVEV (reference sequence). CDR3 bases: TGTGCCAGCAGTTTGTATCGGGGTGCCCTCGGGAATTCACCCCTCCACTTT. Translated: CASSLYRGALGNSPLHF.

The chain carries TRBV19 and TRBJ1-2; D unclear. Germline CDR1 and CDR2: LNHDA and SQIVND (reference sequence). Trimming removed 5 bases from V and 4 bases from J, with 20 bases in between. This CDR3 comprises 16 residues. CDR3 nucleotides: TGTGCCAGTAGTCGGTCGCCGGGAGAGCTCTTCTATGGCTACACCTTC. As protein: CASSRSPGELFYGYTF.